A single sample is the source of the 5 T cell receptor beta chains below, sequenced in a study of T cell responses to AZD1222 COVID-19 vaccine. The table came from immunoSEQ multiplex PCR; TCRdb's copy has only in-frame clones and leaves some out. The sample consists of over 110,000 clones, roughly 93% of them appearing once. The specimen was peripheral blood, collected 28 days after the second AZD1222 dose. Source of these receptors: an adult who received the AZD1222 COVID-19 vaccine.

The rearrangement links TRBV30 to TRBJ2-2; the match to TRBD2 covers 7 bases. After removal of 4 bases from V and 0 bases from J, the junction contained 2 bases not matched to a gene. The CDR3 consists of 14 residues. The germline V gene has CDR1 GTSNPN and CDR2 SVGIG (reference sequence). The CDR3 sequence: CAWKRGPNTGELFF. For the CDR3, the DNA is TGTGCCTGGAAGCGGGGACCGAACACCGGGGAGCTGTTTTTT.

The CDR3 sequence: CASSSGTVEQYF. CDR3 bases: TGCGCCAGCAGCTCCGGGACAGTCGAGCAGTACTTC. The chain links TRBV5-1 to TRBJ2-7; the match to TRBD1 covers 7 bases. The CDR3 has 12 residues. With 3 bases clipped from V and 6 bases from J, the junction kept 3 bases outside the gene matches. In germline, CDR1 is SGHRS, CDR2 YFSETQ. Full variable domain (remainder filled in from reference TRBV5-1 and TRBJ2-7): KAGVTQTPRYLIKTRGQQVTLSCSPISGHRSVSWYQQTPGQGLQFLFEYFSETQRNKGNFPGRFSGRQFSNSRSEMNVSTLELGDSALYLCASSSGTVEQYFGPGTRLTVT.

CDR3 coding DNA: TGTGCCAGCAGAAAAATAGACAGGAAAGAGCAGTTCTTC. Its protein is CASRKIDRKEQFF. V gene TRBV11-2 combines with J gene TRBJ2-1; D might be TRBD1 (6 bases). The V end was cut by 6 bases, the J end by 10 bases, with 16 bases between. In germline, CDR1 is SGHAT, CDR2 FQNNGV. CDR3 length: 13 residues.

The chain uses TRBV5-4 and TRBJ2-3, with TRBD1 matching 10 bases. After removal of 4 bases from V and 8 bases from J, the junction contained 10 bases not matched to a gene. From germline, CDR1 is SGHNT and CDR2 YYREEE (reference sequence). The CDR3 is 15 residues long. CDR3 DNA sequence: TGTGCCAGCAGCCCCGGGACAGGGGCGATCGTTACGCAGTATTTT. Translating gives CASSPGTGAIVTQYF.

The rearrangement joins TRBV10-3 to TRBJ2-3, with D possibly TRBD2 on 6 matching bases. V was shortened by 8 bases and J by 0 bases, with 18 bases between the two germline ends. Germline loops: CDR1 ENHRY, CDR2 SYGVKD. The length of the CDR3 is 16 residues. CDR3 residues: CAIAPSAGTSTDTQYF. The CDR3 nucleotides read TGTGCCATCGCCCCTTCAGCGGGTACTAGCACAGATACGCAGTATTTT.